The 32 T cell receptor beta chains reported below all come from one sample, sequenced in a study of control samples from healthy donors and cancer patients. TCRdb's copy holds only in-frame clones and misses some; the assay was immunoSEQ multiplex PCR. The repertoire consists of approximately 150,000 clones, with 89% occurring once and the leading ten covering around 7.6%. The sequenced sample was PBMCs. Source of these receptors: a man aged 50 to 59 with head and neck cancer.

This clone was seen just once. The chain combines TRBV6-5 with TRBJ1-4; D possibly corresponds to TRBD1 (5 bases). Germline assignment: CDR1 MNHEY and CDR2 SVGAGI. The CDR3 is made up of 12 amino acids. V was clipped by 4 bases and J by 10 bases, with 10 bases between them. CDR3 in amino acids: CASSSQGRKLFF. The CDR3, as DNA: TGTGCCAGCAGTTCCCAGGGCCGAAAACTGTTTTTT.

The chain couples TRBV28 to TRBJ2-7; TRBD2 agrees at 9 bases. This CDR3 spans 14 amino acids. The germline V gene has CDR1 MDHEN and CDR2 SYDVKM. After removal of 7 bases from V and 4 bases from J, the junction contained 8 bases not matched to a gene. In DNA, the CDR3 is TGTGCCAGCACCCTGAGGCGGGAGGGTTACGAGCAGTACTTC. Protein sequence: CASTLRREGYEQYF.

The chain is built from TRBV6-6 and TRBJ1-2; possibly TRBD1 for D (6 bases). Germline V gene data show CDR1 as MNHNY and CDR2 as SVGAGI (reference sequence). The V gene lost 6 bases and the J gene lost 1 base, with 15 bases spanning the gap. CDR3 length: 15 amino acids. The CDR3 is CASRELTGINYGYTF. The CDR3 region has the DNA TGTGCCAGCAGAGAGTTAACAGGGATTAACTATGGCTACACCTTC.

The V gene is TRBV6-5, the J gene TRBJ2-3; D is undetermined. CDR1 is MNHEY and CDR2 is SVGAGI in the germline V gene. The ends were cut back, 2 bases at V and 7 bases at J, with 4 bases in the middle. The CDR3 spans 11 residues. DNA for the CDR3: TGTGCCAGCAGTTACGGGCATACGCAGTATTTT. It is translated as CASSYGHTQYF.

The J gene is TRBJ1-1, the V gene TRBV10-3; perhaps TRBD1 as D (5 bases). The CDR3 contains 13 residues. The V end lost 5 bases, the J end lost 1 base, and 8 bases lay between the germline ends. Germline V CDR1 and CDR2: ENHRY, SYGVKD. CDR3: CAISSDKNTEAFF. The CDR3 region has the DNA TGTGCCATCAGTTCGGACAAGAACACTGAAGCTTTCTTT.

V usage is TRBV20-1 and J usage is TRBJ1-2, with 7 nucleotides matching TRBD1. Unmatched junction bases numbered 17, after V lost 3 bases and J lost 1 base. The germline CDR1 and CDR2 sequences are DFQATT and SNEGSKA (reference sequence). The length of the CDR3 is 18 residues. The CDR3 protein is CSASGRPGQRHFNYGYTF. Here the CDR3 DNA reads TGCAGTGCTAGTGGTAGACCGGGACAGAGACATTTTAACTATGGCTACACCTTC.

CDR3 amino acids: CASSSMSGILLNTIYF. CDR3 coding DNA: TGTGCCAGCAGCTCCATGTCCGGGATTTTATTGAACACCATATATTTT. V gene TRBV7-2 combines with J gene TRBJ1-3; D remains ambiguous. This CDR3 is 16 amino acids long. The germline gives CDR1 SGHTA, CDR2 FQGNSA. The ends were cut back, 4 bases at V and 7 bases at J, with 20 bases in the middle.

The chain recombines TRBV3-1 (or the pseudogene TRBV3-2) with TRBJ2-2; a weak D match, TRBD1 (5 bases). CDR1 LGHDT and CDR2 YNNKEL come from the germline V gene (reference sequence). The V end lost 5 bases, the J end lost 0 bases, and 10 bases lay between the germline ends. There are 15 residues in the CDR3. This CDR3 reads CASSRTNPNTGELFF. CDR3 bases: TGTGCCAGCAGCAGGACAAACCCGAACACCGGGGAGCTGTTTTTT.

CDR3 amino acids: CASSEAGGREPQHF. Written as DNA, the CDR3 is TGTGCCAGCAGTGAAGCAGGGGGCAGGGAGCCCCAGCATTTT. The rearrangement links TRBV6-1 to TRBJ1-5, with TRBD1 matching 7 bases. The V gene end was trimmed by 0 bases and the J gene end by 8 bases; junction bases not matched to a gene: 4. Germline V gene data show CDR1 as MNHNS and CDR2 as SASEGT. The CDR3 length is 14 residues.

The chain has TRBV10-1 and TRBJ2-7; maybe TRBD2 (5 bases). V lost 2 bases, J lost 3 bases, and 17 bases lay in between. Germline CDR1 is WNHNN and CDR2 is SYGVQD (reference sequence). This CDR3 has 16 amino acids. The CDR3 nucleotides are TGCGCCAGCAGTGAGGGTGATTCAGGAGGCGGCTACGAGCAGTACTTC. Its protein is CASSEGDSGGGYEQYF.

The gene calls are TRBV4-1 and TRBJ2-1; TRBD1 agrees at 7 bases. Trimming removed 5 bases from V and 0 bases from J; junction bases left unmatched: 1. This CDR3 region has 14 residues. Looked up from germline, CDR1 is MGHRA and CDR2 is YSYEKL. DNA for the CDR3: TGCGCCAGCAGCGACAGGGCCTCCTACAATGAGCAGTTCTTC. Its translation: CASSDRASYNEQFF.

This chain uses TRBV29-1 with TRBJ2-3, with a possible D match to TRBD2 (5 bases). Trimming removed 1 base from V and 0 bases from J, with 20 bases in between. Germline CDR1 is SQVTM and CDR2 is ANQGSEA. The CDR3 spans 18 residues. In DNA form, the CDR3 reads TGCAGCGTTGAAGCTGACTGGAAAGGACGGACTAGCACAGATACGCAGTATTTT. Translation: CSVEADWKGRTSTDTQYF.

The rearrangement joins TRBV19 to TRBJ1-4; TRBD1 agrees at 8 bases. The CDR3 is 14 residues long. Germline CDR1 LNHDA, CDR2 SQIVND (reference sequence). Germline trimming cut 6 bases from V and 7 bases from J; bases unmatched to any gene: 7. In DNA form, the CDR3 reads TGTGCCAGTAGCCACGGACAGGGCATTGAAAAACTGTTTTTT. Amino acids: CASSHGQGIEKLFF.

The CDR3 is CASSLASPNTEAFF. Written as DNA, the CDR3 is TGCGCCAGCAGCTTGGCCAGTCCGAACACTGAAGCTTTCTTT. This rearrangement joins TRBV5-1 to TRBJ1-1; D gene unclear. The ends were cut back, 0 bases at V and 1 base at J, with 7 bases in the middle. Germline V gives CDR1 SGHRS, CDR2 YFSETQ. CDR3 length: 14 residues. Based on the CDR3 plus reference TRBV5-1 and TRBJ1-1, the full variable domain is KAGVTQTPRYLIKTRGQQVTLSCSPISGHRSVSWYQQTPGQGLQFLFEYFSETQRNKGNFPGRFSGRQFSNSRSEMNVSTLELGDSALYLCASSLASPNTEAFFGQGTRLTVV.

The chain uses TRBV18 and TRBJ1-4, with 7 bases identical to TRBD1. The CDR3 is made up of 16 amino acids. Germline values: CDR1 KGHSH, CDR2 LQKENI. The trim removed 6 bases at V and 7 bases at J, leaving 14 bases unmatched. The CDR3 DNA reads TGTGCCAGCTCGCGTCGGGGTGGACAGGAGGGTGAAAAACTGTTTTTT. Protein product: CASSRRGGQEGEKLFF.

The rearrangement joins TRBV25-1 to TRBJ2-5; a possible D gene is TRBD1 (5 bases). The V gene lost 2 bases and the J gene lost 3 bases, with 16 bases spanning the gap. Per germline, CDR1 MGHDK and CDR2 SYGVNS. This CDR3 is built from 16 residues. As DNA, the CDR3 is TGTGCCAGCAGTGAACTCCCCGGGCAGGGTGAAGAGACCCAGTACTTC. It specifies CASSELPGQGEETQYF.

The gene calls are TRBV27 and TRBJ1-4; weak D call: TRBD1 (6 bases). The CDR3 length is 14 residues. V shed 2 bases and J shed 8 bases, with 12 bases lying between them. Germline CDR1 reads MNHEY; CDR2 reads SMNVEV (reference sequence). The CDR3: CASSLRGGHEKLFF. CDR3 sequence (DNA): TGTGCCAGCAGTTTAAGGGGGGGCCACGAAAAACTGTTTTTT.

This clone was seen just once. The J gene is TRBJ2-7, the V gene TRBV5-5; TRBD1 matches at 10 bases. Germline V gene sequence: CDR1 SGHKS, CDR2 YYEKEE (reference sequence). This CDR3 spans 15 amino acids. The V segment lost 4 bases and the J segment 0 bases; nucleotides outside the gene matches: 4. The DNA for the CDR3 is TGTGCCAGCAGCCCAGACAGGGGGCTCTCCTACGAGCAGTACTTC. Residues: CASSPDRGLSYEQYF.

This chain's CDR3 is CATGTSGVSYEQYF. In DNA, the CDR3 is TGTGCCACCGGGACTAGCGGGGTTTCCTACGAGCAGTACTTC. The rearrangement joins TRBV7-9 to TRBJ2-7; TRBD2 agrees at 13 bases. The length of the CDR3 is 14 residues. The V gene end was trimmed by 10 bases and the J gene end by 1 base; junction bases not matched to a gene: 4. In germline, CDR1 is SEHNR, CDR2 FQNEAQ (reference sequence).

This clone came up once. This rearrangement joins TRBV18 to TRBJ1-4; D unclear. Germline V gives CDR1 KGHSH, CDR2 LQKENI. This CDR3 spans 13 amino acids. V was trimmed by 1 base and J by 8 bases, leaving 8 bases between them. In nucleotides, the CDR3 is TGTGCCAGCTCACCACGAACGGAGGAAAAACTGTTTTTT. Translated, it gives CASSPRTEEKLFF. The whole variable domain, remainder taken from reference TRBV18 and TRBJ1-4, is NAGVMQNPRHLVRRRGQEARLRCSPMKGHSHVYWYRQLPEEGLKFMVYLQKENIIDESGMPKERFSAEFPKEGPSILRIQQVVRGDSAAYFCASSPRTEEKLFFGSGTQLSVL.

The V gene is TRBV6-5, the J gene TRBJ2-3; 10 positions match TRBD2. The CDR3 has 15 residues. Germline assignment: CDR1 MNHEY and CDR2 SVGAGI. Germline trimming cut 5 bases from V and 5 bases from J; bases unmatched to any gene: 7. The CDR3 nucleotides are TGTGCCAGCAGTCAACCTAGCGGGAGAGGAGATACGCAGTATTTT. This gives the protein CASSQPSGRGDTQYF.

The rearrangement uses TRBV4-1 and TRBJ1-4; tentatively, D is TRBD1 (5 bases). Deletions cut 1 base from V and 0 bases from J, with 9 bases between. CDR3 length equals 16 residues. The V gene's germline CDR1 is MGHRA and CDR2 YSYEKL. CDR3 region: CASSQAQGSTNEKLFF. The CDR3 nucleotides are TGCGCCAGCAGCCAAGCCCAGGGATCAACTAATGAAAAACTGTTTTTT.

V usage is TRBV6-5 and J usage is TRBJ2-5, with 8 bases that match TRBD1. Germline assignment: CDR1 MNHEY and CDR2 SVGAGI. J was trimmed by 4 bases and V by 8 bases; bases with no gene match: 12. The CDR3 length is 15 residues. CDR3 sequence (DNA): TGTGCCAGCCTTTTAGAGGACAGGGTGCCAGAGACCCAGTACTTC. Its protein product is CASLLEDRVPETQYF.

This sequence joins TRBV5-1 and TRBJ1-2; D gene ambiguous. Trimming cost V 1 base and J 3 bases, with 10 bases left between them. There are 14 residues in the CDR3. Germline CDR1 is SGHRS and CDR2 is YFSETQ. The CDR3 DNA follows: TGCGCCAGCAGCTTGTTCATACCAGACTATGGCTACACCTTC. Amino acid sequence: CASSLFIPDYGYTF.

This chain connects TRBV9 to TRBJ2-5; 8 nucleotides align to TRBD2. Germline CDR1 SGDLS, CDR2 YYNGEE. Trimming cost V 0 bases and J 4 bases; bases outside gene matches: 2. CDR3 length equals 14 residues. The CDR3 loop reads CASSVAGGPETQYF. CDR3 coding DNA: TGTGCCAGCAGCGTAGCGGGGGGGCCAGAGACCCAGTACTTC.

V and J are TRBV28 and TRBJ1-5, with D perhaps matching TRBD1 (6 bases). Trimming removed 11 bases at V and 1 base at J, with 24 bases between. This CDR3 has 17 amino acids. Germline CDR1 reads MDHEN; CDR2 reads SYDVKM. The CDR3 reads CARRLRGGRGSNQPQHF. The CDR3 DNA is TGTGCCCGCCGTTTGCGGGGGGGGAGGGGGAGCAATCAGCCCCAGCATTTT.

The V call is TRBV7-9, the J call TRBJ2-1; 8 bases agree with TRBD1. The J segment lost 6 bases and the V segment lost 1 base, leaving 8 bases of the junction unmatched. The CDR3 spans 16 residues. CDR1 is SEHNR, CDR2 FQNEAQ, per germline (reference sequence). In nucleotides, the CDR3 is TGTGCCAGCAGCTTAGGACAGGGGTTAATCGGCAATGAGCAGTTCTTC. Its protein is CASSLGQGLIGNEQFF.

This chain connects TRBV12-3 or TRBV12-4 to TRBJ2-7; D ambiguous. The ends were cut back, 0 bases at V and 2 bases at J, with 2 bases in the middle. This CDR3 is built from 12 residues. CDR3 coding DNA: TGTGCCAGCAGTTTAGCACCCTACGAGCAGTACTTC. It specifies CASSLAPYEQYF.

The V gene is TRBV2, the J gene TRBJ2-3, with 7 bases fitting TRBD1. Germline V gene sequence: CDR1 SNHLY, CDR2 FYNNEI. The length of the CDR3 is 15 residues. V lost 8 bases to trimming and J lost 6 bases; unmatched junction nucleotides: 14. The chain's CDR3 is CASEGVGIRGDTQYF. DNA for the CDR3: TGTGCCAGCGAGGGCGTTGGGATCAGGGGGGATACGCAGTATTTT.

The chain links TRBV11-2 to TRBJ1-1; D is perhaps TRBD1 (5 bases). The V end lost 8 bases, the J end lost 1 base, and 11 bases lay between the germline ends. This CDR3 is built from 13 residues. CDR1 is SGHAT, CDR2 FQNNGV, per germline. The DNA of the CDR3 is TGTGCCAGCTGGGACTCCCCGAACACTGAAGCTTTCTTT. Protein: CASWDSPNTEAFF. Combining the CDR3 with reference TRBV11-2 and TRBJ1-1 gives the whole variable domain EAGVAQSPRYKIIEKRQSVAFWCNPISGHATLYWYQQILGQGPKLLIQFQNNGVVDDSQLPKDRFSAERLKGVDSTLKIQPAKLEDSAVYLCASWDSPNTEAFFGQGTRLTVV.

CDR3 in amino acids: CASRQGQTNSPLHF. The DNA of the CDR3 is TGTGCCAGCAGACAGGGACAGACAAATTCACCCCTCCACTTT. The chain joins TRBV7-8 to TRBJ1-6; 7 bases line up with TRBD1. CDR3 length: 14 residues. V lost 6 bases, J lost 7 bases, and 6 bases stayed unmatched. The V gene's germline CDR1 is SGHVS and CDR2 FQNEAQ.

The rearrangement uses TRBV30 and TRBJ1-6; perhaps TRBD1 as D (5 bases). This CDR3 comprises 15 residues. CDR1 and CDR2 (germline): GTSNPN, SVGIG (reference sequence). Trimming took off 3 bases at V and 10 bases at J, with 19 bases between the two ends. The CDR3 nucleotides read TGTGCCTGGAGGGGAAGTGGGCAGGGTGGCTCACCCCTCCACTTT. Translating it yields CAWRGSGQGGSPLHF.